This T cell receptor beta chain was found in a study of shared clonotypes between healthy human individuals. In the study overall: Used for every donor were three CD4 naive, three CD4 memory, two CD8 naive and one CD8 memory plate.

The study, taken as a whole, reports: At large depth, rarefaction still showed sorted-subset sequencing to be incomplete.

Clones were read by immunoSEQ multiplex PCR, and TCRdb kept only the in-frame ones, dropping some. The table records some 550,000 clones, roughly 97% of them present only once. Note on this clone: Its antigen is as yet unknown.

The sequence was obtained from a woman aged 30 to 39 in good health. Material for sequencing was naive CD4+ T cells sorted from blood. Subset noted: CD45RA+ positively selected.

DNA for the CDR3: TGTGCCAGCAGTTTACGGTTGGGCAGGGGGGGGTACAATGAGCAGTTCTTC. This encodes CASSLRLGRGGYNEQFF. The chain uses TRBV28 and TRBJ2-1, with D possibly called TRBD1 or TRBD2 (7 bases each). Trimming removed 2 bases at V and 4 bases at J, with 18 bases between. Germline V gene data show CDR1 as MDHEN and CDR2 as SYDVKM. There are 17 residues in the CDR3. Full variable domain (outside the CDR3, taken from reference TRBV28 and TRBJ2-1): DVKVTQSSRYLVKRTGEKVFLECVQDMDHENMFWYRQDPGLGLRLIYFSYDVKMKEKGDIPEGYSVSREKKERFSLILESASTNQTSMYLCASSLRLGRGGYNEQFFGPGTRLTVL.